Listed here are 13 T cell receptor beta chains from one sample, sequenced in a study of cytomegalovirus exposure and HLA in healthy donors. PCR involved 60 Vbeta and 13 Jbeta primers. Libraries were prepared by immunoSEQ multiplex PCR; TCRdb keeps only in-frame clonotypes and omits some of them. The profile shows under 200,000 clones, 80% of them singletons. Source material: PBMCs. These receptors came from a woman aged 50 to 65 in good health and CMV-seropositive.

This clone occurred once. The chain uses TRBV7-9 and TRBJ1-1; 9 bases map to TRBD1. With V trimmed by 3 bases and J by 11 bases, 7 bases remained unmatched. The CDR3 consists of 13 residues. Per germline, CDR1 SEHNR and CDR2 FQNEAQ (reference sequence). The CDR3 coding sequence is TGTGCCAGCAGCTTCGGGACAGGGAGGCGCGCTTTCTTT. It translates to CASSFGTGRRAFF.

This clone has just a few counts. The V gene is TRBV4-3, the J gene TRBJ1-5; no definite D call. The length of the CDR3 is 11 residues. The germline gives CDR1 LGHNA, CDR2 YSLEER. The CDR3: CGARSGQPQHF. For the CDR3, the DNA is TGCGGTGCGAGGTCTGGTCAGCCCCAGCATTTT.

This chain joins TRBV5-6 and TRBJ1-6, with a tentative D call TRBD1 (5 bases). The CDR3 is made up of 16 amino acids. V gave up 4 bases and J gave up 3 bases, with 14 bases separating them. Germline V gives CDR1 SGHDT, CDR2 YYEEEE. CDR3 protein: CASSRQAQGYNSPLHF. The CDR3 bases are TGTGCCAGCAGCCGTCAGGCTCAGGGCTATAATTCACCCCTCCACTTT.

This clone was observed once. The chain joins TRBV27 to TRBJ1-6; TRBD1 aligns across 7 bases. V lost 6 bases, J lost 7 bases, and 6 bases stayed unmatched. The germline V gene encodes CDR1 MNHEY and CDR2 SMNVEV (reference sequence). CDR3 length: 14 residues. The CDR3 loop is CASRLGTENSPLHF. The CDR3, as DNA: TGTGCCAGCAGACTCGGGACAGAAAATTCACCCCTCCACTTT.

The chain is built from TRBV29-1 and TRBJ1-2; 8 positions agree with TRBD1. The CDR3 extends over 13 amino acids. After removal of 6 bases from V and 7 bases from J, the junction contained 10 bases not matched to a gene. Germline assignment: CDR1 SQVTM and CDR2 ANQGSEA. The CDR3: CSVPDRGRGGYTF. The CDR3, as DNA: TGCAGCGTCCCCGACAGGGGTAGAGGTGGCTACACCTTC.

The J gene is TRBJ2-4, the V gene TRBV11-3; the match to TRBD2 covers 7 bases. The CDR3 has 19 residues. The ends lost 5 bases at V and 1 base at J; junction bases unmatched: 17. Germline CDR1 and CDR2: SGHNT and YENEEA. CDR3 bases: TGTGCCAGCAGCCTAACCGGTCCAGGGCGGGGGATGGCCAAAAACATTCAGTACTTC. This sequence encodes CASSLTGPGRGMAKNIQYF. Full variable domain (rest looked up from reference TRBV11-3 and TRBJ2-4): EAGVVQSPRYKIIEKKQPVAFWCNPISGHNTLYWYLQNLGQGPELLIRYENEEAVDDSQLPKDRFSAERLKGVDSTLKIQPAELGDSAVYLCASSLTGPGRGMAKNIQYFGAGTRLSVL.

Worth noting for this clone: At one end, the junction sequence differs from germline, possibly due to a read error. This chain's CDR3 is CSSSFFGQGGTEAFF. CDR3 DNA: TGTTCCAGCAGCTTTTTCGGACAGGGTGGCACTGAAGCTTTCTTT. The V and J genes are TRBV7-9 and TRBJ1-1; 8 bases are a match to TRBD1. The CDR3 runs 15 residues. Germline V gene data show CDR1 as SEHNR and CDR2 as FQNEAQ (reference sequence).

This chain uses TRBV7-8 with TRBJ2-1, with TRBD2 identical over 10 bases. Per germline, CDR1 SGHVS and CDR2 FQNEAQ. This CDR3 region has 18 residues. Unmatched junction bases numbered 14, after V lost 6 bases and J lost 3 bases. This chain's CDR3 is CASSLSRDSGRNYNEQFF. The DNA for the CDR3 is TGTGCCAGCAGTCTCAGCCGAGATAGCGGGAGGAACTACAATGAGCAGTTCTTC.

The chain has TRBV7-2 and TRBJ1-5; perhaps TRBD1 as D (6 bases). This CDR3 is 13 amino acids long. Germline lookup yields CDR1 SGHTA and CDR2 FQGNSA. V lost 5 bases to trimming and J lost 5 bases, with 10 bases between them. The CDR3 loop is CASSTYRDQPQHF. CDR3 DNA sequence: TGTGCCAGCAGCACCTACAGGGATCAGCCCCAGCATTTT.

This clone has a handful of counts. This chain links TRBV6-5 with TRBJ2-7; 8 positions match TRBD2. The V segment lost 6 bases and the J segment 5 bases; nucleotides outside the gene matches: 12. CDR1 is MNHEY and CDR2 is SVGAGI in the germline V gene. This CDR3 is built from 15 residues. The CDR3 DNA reads TGTGCCAGCAGCACCGGCGGGGTAGCGGGAAACGAGCAGTACTTC. Translation gives CASSTGGVAGNEQYF.

The rearrangement links TRBV28 to TRBJ2-4; tentatively, D is TRBD1 (5 bases). The V gene's germline CDR1 is MDHEN and CDR2 SYDVKM. The CDR3 runs 15 residues. Trimming took 3 bases from V and 6 from J, leaving 15 bases between them. This CDR3 is CASSFVGQGGNIQYF. In nucleotides, the CDR3 is TGTGCCAGCAGTTTTGTTGGTCAGGGTGGAAACATTCAGTACTTC.

The chain couples TRBV28 to TRBJ1-1; the D is unclear. V lost 4 bases and J 0 bases, leaving 12 bases between the germline ends. CDR1 is MDHEN and CDR2 is SYDVKM in the germline V gene. The CDR3 length is 15 residues. The CDR3 nucleotides read TGTGCCAGCAGTTACCCACAGAGCATGAACACTGAAGCTTTCTTT. This sequence encodes CASSYPQSMNTEAFF.

The CDR3: CASKGDRVYEQYF. CDR3 in DNA: TGTGCCAGCAAGGGTGACAGGGTCTACGAGCAGTACTTC. This chain links TRBV14 with TRBJ2-5; TRBD1 aligns across 7 bases. The end of the DNA aligns better with TRBJ2-7, so the J call may be wrong. The germline CDR1 and CDR2 sequences are SGHDN and FVKESK. The CDR3 is 13 amino acids.